Listed below are T cell receptor beta chains from one sample, sequenced in a study of T-cell reconstitution after alpha-beta-depleted transplantation in children. TCRdb re-derived calls from the PCR reads in MiXCR, one entry per CDR3 protein. The sample has roughly 220,000 distinct CDR3 sequences; around 8.9% are singletons. Sequencing used PBMCs from the stem cell graft donor, obtained from the stem cell graft. These receptor sequences come from a human donor who donated a stem cell graft to a child with SCID. The CDR3 runs from the conserved cysteine through the conserved F or W. The order of the fields is CDR3 protein, CDR3 DNA, D gene, V gene, clone size, J gene. A D gene is named only where the DNA matches it firmly. Clone size, where shown, is once, few, many, or a class for clones that have expanded.

CASSLGAGPDTGELFF TGTGCCAGCAGCTTAGGGGCGGGGCCCGACACCGGGGAGCTGTTTTTT NA TRBV7-8 many TRBJ2-2
CASSTGQGAYNEQFF TGCGCCAGCAGCACGGGACAGGGGGCCTACAATGAGCAGTTCTTC TRBD1 TRBV5-1 many TRBJ2-1
CSARNGGLGHYEQYF TGCAGTGCTAGGAATGGGGGGTTGGGACACTACGAGCAGTACTTC NA TRBV20-1 many TRBJ2-7
CASSLVGVDQPQHF TGTGCCAGCAGCTTAGTAGGGGTGGATCAGCCCCAGCATTTT NA TRBV7-2 NA TRBJ1-5
CASSWGGGNVHNEQFF TGTGCCAGCAGCTGGGGGGGGGGAAACGTCCACAATGAGCAGTTCTTC TRBD2 TRBV7-2 many TRBJ2-1
CASRSSGGTGELFF TGCGCCAGCAGATCGTCCGGGGGAACCGGGGAGCTGTTTTTT NA TRBV5-1 many TRBJ2-2
CASNSDGYSPLHF TGTGCCAGCAATTCGGACGGGTATTCACCCCTCCACTTT NA TRBV28 many TRBJ1-6
CASQLVGAPNTEAFF TGTGCCAGCCAGCTTGTGGGGGCGCCGAACACTGAAGCTTTCTTT NA TRBV18 many TRBJ1-1
CSAKNDITHSYEQYF TGCAGTGCTAAGAATGATATTACCCATTCCTACGAGCAGTACTTC NA TRBV20-1 NA TRBJ2-7
CASSPDGTTNQPQHF TGTGCCAGCAGCCCGGACGGGACAACGAATCAGCCCCAGCATTTT NA TRBV7-8 many TRBJ1-5
CASGPGNSPLHF TGTGCCAGCGGTCCGGGGAATTCACCCCTCCACTTT NA TRBV25-1 many TRBJ1-6
CASRTGALNTEAFF TGTGCCTCCCGGACAGGGGCCTTGAACACTGAAGCTTTCTTT TRBD1 TRBV12-3/TRBV12-4 many TRBJ1-1
CASSQVTGSPSGYTF TGTGCCAGCAGCCAAGTGACAGGCTCTCCCAGTGGCTACACCTTC NA TRBV14 many TRBJ1-2
CASSKDRLGNTEAFF TGTGCCAGCAGCAAGGACAGGCTTGGTAACACTGAAGCTTTCTTT TRBD1 TRBV7-2 many TRBJ1-1
CASALLGGPTDTQYF TGTGCCAGCGCTTTATTAGGGGGACCCACAGATACGCAGTATTTT NA TRBV5-8 many TRBJ2-3
CASTEAGTGSKNIQYF TGTGCCAGCACGGAGGCCGGGACAGGGAGCAAAAACATTCAGTACTTC TRBD1 TRBV6-1 many TRBJ2-4
CASRSGLAVQETQYF TGCGCCAGCCGATCTGGACTAGCGGTCCAAGAGACCCAGTACTTC TRBD2 TRBV5-1 many TRBJ2-5
CATGSALAAGYTF TGTGCCACCGGGTCGGCGCTGGCGGCGGGCTACACCTTC NA TRBV19 NA TRBJ1-2
CSARDPRGQVNTEAFF TGCAGTGCTAGAGACCCGCGGGGACAGGTGAACACTGAAGCTTTCTTT TRBD1 TRBV20-1 many TRBJ1-1
CASSLMSNEQFF TGTGCCAGCAGCTTAATGTCTAATGAGCAGTTCTTC NA TRBV7-6 many TRBJ2-1
CASRRSGGLAETQYF TGCGCCAGCAGGCGATCCGGGGGGCTGGCAGAGACCCAGTACTTC NA TRBV5-1 many TRBJ2-5
CASSLGDSNTGELFF TGTGCCAGCAGCTTAGGGGACAGTAACACCGGGGAGCTGTTTTTT TRBD1 TRBV7-9 many TRBJ2-2
CASSLGGGATNEKLFF TGTGCCAGCAGCTTGGGAGGGGGCGCAACTAATGAAAAACTGTTTTTT TRBD1 TRBV5-6 many TRBJ1-4
CASGAALNYGYTF TGTGCCAGCGGGGCAGCTCTTAACTATGGCTACACCTTC NA TRBV2 many TRBJ1-2
CASRPRGGTEAFF TGCGCCAGCAGACCGAGAGGGGGCACTGAAGCTTTCTTT NA TRBV5-1 many TRBJ1-1
CASSFGTSGGVNTGELFF TGTGCCAGCAGTTTTGGGACTAGCGGGGGGGTGAACACCGGGGAGCTGTTTTTT TRBD2 TRBV28 many TRBJ2-2
CASSALDSYEQYF TGCGCCAGCAGCGCCCTAGACAGCTACGAGCAGTACTTC NA TRBV5-1 many TRBJ2-7
CASSQTPGAETQYF TGCGCCAGCAGCCAAACGCCTGGAGCGGAGACCCAGTACTTC NA TRBV4-1 many TRBJ2-5
CASSALGQGFGELFF TGTGCCAGCAGCGCATTGGGACAGGGGTTCGGGGAGCTGTTTTTT TRBD1 TRBV7-6 NA TRBJ2-2
CSAAGKGQGATNEQFF TGCAGTGCGGCGGGCAAAGGACAGGGGGCAACAAATGAGCAGTTCTTC TRBD1 TRBV20-1 many TRBJ2-1
CASSVNRGPKINEQYF TGTGCCAGCAGCGTAAACAGGGGGCCCAAGATCAACGAGCAGTACTTC TRBD1 TRBV5-4 many TRBJ2-7
CATSRTQGGKLPQHF TGTGCCACCAGCAGGACCCAGGGGGGGAAGTTACCCCAGCATTTT TRBD1 TRBV15 few TRBJ1-5
CASSPSGGRSYNEQFF TGTGCCAGCAGTCCTAGCGGGGGGCGCTCCTACAATGAGCAGTTCTTC TRBD2 TRBV12-3/TRBV12-4 many TRBJ2-1
CSAGDSSHQPQHF TGCAGTGCTGGGGACAGCAGCCATCAGCCCCAGCATTTT TRBD1 TRBV20-1 many TRBJ1-5
CSALGTGREGYTF TGCAGTGCCCTCGGGACAGGGAGGGAAGGCTACACCTTC TRBD1 TRBV20-1 NA TRBJ1-2
CASSRDYSYEQYF TGTGCCAGCAGCCGGGACTACTCCTACGAGCAGTACTTC TRBD2 TRBV6-6 many TRBJ2-7
CTSSPGLHLGGAKNIQYF TGCACCAGCAGCCCCGGGTTACATCTCGGGGGGGCCAAAAACATTCAGTACTTC TRBD2 TRBV5-1 NA TRBJ2-4
CASSLAGTGTTGELFF TGTGCCAGCAGCTTAGCTGGGACAGGGACCACCGGGGAGCTGTTTTTT TRBD1 TRBV7-7 many TRBJ2-2
CASSSGFSTGELFF TGTGCCAGCAGTTCAGGGTTTAGCACCGGGGAGCTGTTTTTT NA TRBV12-3/TRBV12-4 many TRBJ2-2
CASSGDRTTDTQYF TGTGCCAGCAGTGGGGACAGAACCACAGATACGCAGTATTTT TRBD1 TRBV2 many TRBJ2-3
CASRGQAPGELFF TGTGCCAGCAGGGGACAGGCCCCCGGGGAGCTGTTTTTT TRBD1 TRBV6-2/TRBV6-3 many TRBJ2-2
CASSLDTSGGTPYNEQFF TGTGCCAGCAGCCTCGACACTAGCGGGGGGACACCCTACAATGAGCAGTTCTTC TRBD2 TRBV9 many TRBJ2-1
CASSPSLGDASTDTQYF TGTGCCAGCAGTCCATCGTTGGGGGATGCTAGCACAGATACGCAGTATTTT NA TRBV27 many TRBJ2-3
CASSYTSGDYNEQFF TGTGCCAGCAGTTATACTAGCGGGGACTACAATGAGCAGTTCTTC TRBD2 TRBV7-2 many TRBJ2-1
CSASGRTGELFF TGCAGTGCTTCCGGCCGGACCGGGGAGCTGTTTTTT NA TRBV20-1 many TRBJ2-2
CASSPSFGELFF TGTGCCAGCAGCCCTAGTTTCGGGGAGCTGTTTTTT NA TRBV11-2 many TRBJ2-2
CSAPGGLRGGELFF TGCAGTGCTCCTGGGGGACTTAGGGGCGGGGAGCTGTTTTTT NA TRBV20-1 many TRBJ2-2
CATSRDVARATQYF TGTGCCACCAGCAGAGATGTCGCTAGGGCTACGCAGTATTTT NA TRBV15 many TRBJ2-3
CASSLEAGGHQPQHF TGCGCCAGCAGCTTGGAGGCAGGGGGTCATCAGCCCCAGCATTTT TRBD1 TRBV5-1 many TRBJ1-5
CASSLRGAAGNQPQHF TGTGCCAGCAGCTTACGAGGGGCGGCCGGCAATCAGCCCCAGCATTTT NA TRBV7-8 many TRBJ1-5
CASTSKGGDYGYTF TGTGCCAGCACTAGCAAGGGCGGAGACTATGGCTACACCTTC NA TRBV12-3/TRBV12-4 many TRBJ1-2
CASSPGAAGDTQYF TGTGCCAGCTCACCAGGGGCCGCGGGGGATACGCAGTATTTT NA TRBV18 many TRBJ2-3
CSAMTGSDTQYF TGCAGTGCTATGACAGGGTCAGATACGCAGTATTTT TRBD1 TRBV20-1 once TRBJ2-3
CASSLVTDTQYF TGTGCCAGCAGCTTGGTTACTGATACGCAGTATTTT NA TRBV5-6 many TRBJ2-3
CSATSQEANRLAKNIQYF TGCAGTGCTACCTCACAGGAAGCCAACCGACTAGCCAAAAACATTCAGTACTTC NA TRBV20-1 many TRBJ2-4
CASSLAGQGSNSPLHF TGCGCCAGCAGCTTGGCCGGACAGGGGAGTAATTCACCCCTCCACTTT TRBD1 TRBV5-1 many TRBJ1-6